The 7 T cell receptor beta chains given below trace back to one sample, sequenced in a study of cytomegalovirus exposure and HLA in healthy donors. The repertoire was sequenced with immunoSEQ multiplex PCR; TCRdb's copy has only in-frame clones and lacks some. The sample shows around 150,000 clones, almost 85% of them seen only once. Sequenced: PBMCs. All receptors come from a man aged 25-45 years in good health and CMV-seropositive.

V is TRBV18 and J is TRBJ2-7; D might be TRBD2 (6 bases). Per germline, CDR1 KGHSH and CDR2 LQKENI. CDR3 size: 12 residues. V shed 6 bases and J shed 6 bases, with 12 bases lying between them. CDR3 in amino acids: CASSRNGGEQYF. CDR3 DNA sequence: TGTGCCAGCTCCCGAAACGGGGGCGAGCAGTACTTC.

The rearrangement links TRBV5-1 to TRBJ2-3; TRBD1 matches 11 bases. This CDR3 spans 16 amino acids. V shed 7 bases and J 7 bases; nucleotides not matched to a gene: 14. CDR1 and CDR2 from the germline V gene are SGHRS and YFSETQ. The CDR3 protein is CASGVSRDRGKNTQYF. The CDR3 DNA is TGCGCCAGCGGCGTGTCCCGGGACAGGGGGAAAAATACGCAGTATTTT.

This sequence joins TRBV5-4 and TRBJ2-7, with 7 bases fitting TRBD2. The CDR3 totals 13 residues. J was trimmed by 3 bases and V by 6 bases; bases with no gene match: 6. The germline V gene has CDR1 SGHNT and CDR2 YYREEE (reference sequence). The CDR3 DNA sequence: TGTGCCAGCAATCCTAGCGGAGGCTACGAGCAGTACTTC. Its translation is CASNPSGGYEQYF. The complete variable domain, with remaining parts taken from reference TRBV5-4 and TRBJ2-7, reads ETGVTQSPTHLIKTRGQQVTLRCSSQSGHNTVSWYQQALGQGPQFIFQYYREEENGRGNFPPRFSGLQFPNYSSELNVNALELDDSALYLCASNPSGGYEQYFGPGTRLTVT.

V gene TRBV5-4 combines with J gene TRBJ1-6; D call uncertain. This CDR3 spans 14 amino acids. Germline-derived CDR1 and CDR2 are SGHNT and YYREEE (reference sequence). Trimming took 4 bases from V and 7 from J, leaving 12 bases between them. In DNA, the CDR3 is TGTGCCAGCAGCCTCCAAGCGGGGAATTCACCCCTCCACTTT. Encoded protein: CASSLQAGNSPLHF.

The J gene is TRBJ2-2, the V gene TRBV6-6; TRBD1 matches at 8 bases. Germline values: CDR1 MNHNY, CDR2 SVGAGI (reference sequence). CDR3 length: 16 amino acids. Trimming took 3 bases from V and 4 from J; bases not matched to a gene: 7. This CDR3 is CASSYRRTGTTGELFF. The CDR3 nucleotides are TGTGCCAGCAGTTATCGTCGGACAGGGACCACCGGGGAGCTGTTTTTT.

This chain connects TRBV7-3 to TRBJ2-1; 12 bases match TRBD2. J gave up 7 bases and V 5 bases, and 6 bases lay outside the gene matches. From germline, CDR1 is SGHTA and CDR2 FQGTGA. CDR3 length: 15 amino acids. The CDR3: CASSLTSGSLNEQFF. The CDR3 DNA follows: TGTGCCAGCAGCCTGACTAGCGGGAGTCTTAATGAGCAGTTCTTC.

The rearrangement joins TRBV7-2 to TRBJ2-5; 12 bases align to TRBD1. Per germline, CDR1 SGHTA and CDR2 FQGNSA. The junction had 7 bases not matched to a gene; V was cut back by 3 bases and J by 2 bases. The CDR3 is 17 amino acids. CDR3 sequence reads: CASSFPGTGGEQETQYF. The CDR3 DNA is TGTGCCAGCAGCTTCCCCGGGACAGGGGGCGAACAAGAGACCCAGTACTTC.